These T cell receptor beta chains were read from a single sample in a study of T cell repertoires in cytomegalovirus infection. In TCRdb, the reads were re-called with MiXCR into one record per CDR3 protein. The table includes approximately 250,000 distinct CDR3 sequences, about 5.9% detected once. Source material: PBMCs. These receptors were obtained from a human donor in good health (CMV status not recorded). Some clones in this sample may be carry-over from other donors' samples. CDR3s include the opening cysteine and the closing phenylalanine or tryptophan. D genes are given only for firm matches.

>NA|TRBV7-9
CASSRLQENTEAFF
>NA|TRBV5-1
CASSSEGASTEAFF
>NA|TRBV2
CASTERNTIYF
>NA|TRBV7-2
CASLDRLSGNTIYF
>NA|TRBV14
CASNKTSADNQPQHF
>TRBD1|TRBV2
CASSVQGGYGYTF
>TRBD1|TRBV14
CASSVRQGASNSPLHF
>NA|TRBV10-3
CAISDPSNILSSYNEQFF
>TRBD2|TRBV19
CASSTMNSGGFQETQYF
>NA|TRBV7-9
CASSLVSNQETQYF
>NA|TRBV20-1
CSARPAYSTNEKLFF
>NA|TRBV5-4
CASSTDPTDTQYF
>NA|TRBV6-5
CASRTPRGAKNIQYF
>NA|TRBV7-2
CASSLGVPSGNTIYF
>NA|TRBV25-1
CASSGKRNYGYTF
>NA|TRBV10-3
CAISQDWEKLFF
>NA|TRBV15
CATSRDPMSYNEQFF
>NA|TRBV4-3
CASSQGGFTGELFF
>NA|TRBV2
CASSDRQGGETQYF
>NA|TRBV28
CASRPQGAVYGYTF
>TRBD1|TRBV29-1
CSATALGPGGRSSYEQYF
>NA|TRBV7-2
CASSSGTSPGNTEAFF
>NA|TRBV20-1
CSADTGLMNTEAFF
>NA|TRBV29-1
CSALTGSAKAEQFF
>NA|TRBV2
CASSAGTRYEHYF
>NA|TRBV3-1
CASSHSFANEKLFF
>TRBD2|TRBV7-2
CASRDSGGYTDTQYF
>NA|TRBV5-1
CASKQGGGEAFF
>NA|TRBV11-2
CASSFDRRGDYGYTF
>TRBD1|TRBV5-6
CASNGQAGYGYTF
>TRBD1|TRBV6-2/TRBV6-3
CASSYIARGHPEAFF
>TRBD1|TRBV29-1
CSAIPGTANSGANVLTF
>TRBD1|TRBV7-2
CASSITGTGLTGELFF
>NA|TRBV6-1
CASSRQVSPDTQYF
>NA|TRBV29-1
CSGLLSGVHTF
>NA|TRBV20-1
CSARDTGVGETQYF
>NA|TRBV5-1
CFSGLESTNTQYF
>NA|TRBV4-1
CASSRTTDTQYF
>NA|TRBV7-2
CASSLDRQMQETQYF
>TRBD1|TRBV6-1
CASSEARTGNTEAFF
>NA|TRBV11-2
CASSLGGADTQYF
>NA|TRBV7-2
CASSLWNNQSQHF
>NA|TRBV7-3
CASSLDMAGNTEAFF
>NA|TRBV10-3
CAISEEQTQETQYF
>NA|TRBV4-3
CASSQEDRMNTEAFF
>NA|TRBV28
CASSVTRTQHF